The rows below give T cell receptor beta chains drawn from one sample of a study of technical replicates of blood from several donors. Assay: immunoSEQ multiplex PCR; the TCRdb copy retains only in-frame clones and omits some. The table lists about 100,000 clones, around 95% of them singletons. Sequenced sample: T cells isolated from PBMCs. The receptor source for this set is a human donor in good health. CDR3s leave out the opening cysteine and the closing phenylalanine or tryptophan.

v_call cdr3_aa
TRBV2 ASRSYSNQPQH
TRBV10-3 AISESSGLADAGPNTGELF
TRBV2 ASSKDGANYGYT
TRBV6-4 ASSVGLAGALYNEQY
TRBV28 ASSFGQNYGYT
TRBV5-1 ASSIGTYQETQY
TRBV28 ASSTSGRDYEQY
TRBV19 ASSRQGNQPQH
TRBV2 ASVPGNTEAF
TRBV14 ASSAHAEAF
TRBV7-6 ASSSSRGSGNTIY
TRBV19 ASSSQTGTEAF
TRBV2 ASSPGKNTEAF
TRBV6-1 ASSEANRPNTGELF
TRBV18 ASSHGTAQRRETQY
TRBV29-1 SVEDSYEQY
TRBV9 ASSAGTRGTNEKLF
TRBV28 ASSLLPGRSNYGYT
TRBV19 ATRTGSKQETQY
TRBV7-9 ASSRTTSVMNNEQF
TRBV11-2 ASSLDIDRTGELF
TRBV19 ASSILREGKFRSYNEQF
TRBV2 ASSYGGEQY
TRBV11-2 ASSRTAVGGTNTEAF
TRBV5-1 ASSLETGKEDTQY
TRBV2 ASMLDRESYEQY
TRBV27 ASSFRGQGIATNEKLF